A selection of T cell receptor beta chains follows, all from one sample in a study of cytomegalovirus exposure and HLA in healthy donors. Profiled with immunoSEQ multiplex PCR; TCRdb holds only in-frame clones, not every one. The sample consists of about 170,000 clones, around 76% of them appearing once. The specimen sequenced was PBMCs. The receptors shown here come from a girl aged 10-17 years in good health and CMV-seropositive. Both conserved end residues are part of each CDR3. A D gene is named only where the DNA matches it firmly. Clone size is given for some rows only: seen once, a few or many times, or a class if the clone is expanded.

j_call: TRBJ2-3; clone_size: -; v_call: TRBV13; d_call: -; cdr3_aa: CASSLLAPSTDTQYF; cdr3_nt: TGTGCCAGCAGCTTACTAGCGCCTAGCACAGATACGCAGTATTTT
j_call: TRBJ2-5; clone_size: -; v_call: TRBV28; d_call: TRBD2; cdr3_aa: CASSLREGWETQYF; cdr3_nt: TGTGCCAGCAGTTTACGGGAGGGATGGGAGACCCAGTACTTC
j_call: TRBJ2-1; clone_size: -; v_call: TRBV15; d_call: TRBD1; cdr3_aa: CHQLKQGSQGQFF; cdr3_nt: TGCCACCAGCTTAAACAGGGGTCCCAGGGGCAGTTCTTC
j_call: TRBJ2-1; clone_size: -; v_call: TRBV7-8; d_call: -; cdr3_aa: CASSPTSPHGARVEQFF; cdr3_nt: TGTGCCAGCAGCCCTACCTCCCCCCATGGGGCAAGGGTTGAGCAGTTCTTC
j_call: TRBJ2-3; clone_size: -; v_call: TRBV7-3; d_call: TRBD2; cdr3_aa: CASSLTREGETSGGDTQYF; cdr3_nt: TGTGCCAGCAGCTTAACGAGGGAGGGGGAGACTAGCGGGGGAGATACGCAGTATTTT
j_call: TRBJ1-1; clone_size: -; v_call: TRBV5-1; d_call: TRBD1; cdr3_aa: CASSLGTGEGTEAFF; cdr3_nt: TGCGCCAGCAGCTTGGGGACAGGGGAGGGAACTGAAGCTTTCTTT
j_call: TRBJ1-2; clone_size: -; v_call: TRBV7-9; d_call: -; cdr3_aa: CASSLATQNYGYTF; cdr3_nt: TGTGCCAGCAGCTTAGCAACTCAAAACTATGGCTACACCTTC
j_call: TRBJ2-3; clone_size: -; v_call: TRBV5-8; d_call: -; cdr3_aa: CASSVEVTDTQYF; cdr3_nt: TGTGCCAGCAGCGTTGAGGTCACAGATACGCAGTATTTT
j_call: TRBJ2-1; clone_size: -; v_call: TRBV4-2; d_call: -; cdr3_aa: CASSQALGSSEQFF; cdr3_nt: TGTGCCAGCAGCCAAGCCCTCGGGAGCAGTGAGCAGTTCTTC
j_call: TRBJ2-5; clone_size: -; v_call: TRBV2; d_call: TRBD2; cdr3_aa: CASSELAGLGPQYF; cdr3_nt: TGTGCCAGCAGTGAACTAGCGGGCCTGGGGCCCCAGTACTTC
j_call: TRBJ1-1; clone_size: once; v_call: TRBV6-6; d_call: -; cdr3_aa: CASSRQASTEAFF; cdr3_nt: TGTGCCAGCAGCAGACAGGCCTCCACTGAAGCTTTCTTT
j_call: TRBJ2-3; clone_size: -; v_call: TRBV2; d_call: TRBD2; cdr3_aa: CASSAGLAGGHTDTQYF; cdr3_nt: TGTGCCAGCAGTGCTGGACTAGCGGGAGGGCACACAGATACGCAGTATTTT
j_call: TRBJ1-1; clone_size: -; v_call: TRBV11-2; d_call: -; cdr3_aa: CASSSQNMLTEAFF; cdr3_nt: TGTGCCAGCAGCTCCCAAAACATGCTCACTGAAGCTTTCTTT
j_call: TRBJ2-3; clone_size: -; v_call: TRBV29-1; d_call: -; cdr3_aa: CSVGGDPDTQYF; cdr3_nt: TGCAGCGTTGGGGGGGACCCAGATACGCAGTATTTT
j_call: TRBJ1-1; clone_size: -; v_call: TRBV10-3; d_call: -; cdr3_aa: CAINVAGNTEAFF; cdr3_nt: TGTGCCATCAACGTAGCCGGGAACACTGAAGCTTTCTTT
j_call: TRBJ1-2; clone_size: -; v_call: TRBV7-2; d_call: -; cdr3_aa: CASSENSITTVNYGYTF; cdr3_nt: TGTGCCAGCAGCGAGAACAGTATCACCACCGTTAACTATGGCTACACCTTC
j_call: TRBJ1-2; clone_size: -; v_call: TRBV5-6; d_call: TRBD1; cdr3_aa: CASSSTLDRGSGYGYTF; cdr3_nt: TGTGCCAGCAGCTCGACGTTGGACAGGGGCTCAGGATATGGCTACACCTTC
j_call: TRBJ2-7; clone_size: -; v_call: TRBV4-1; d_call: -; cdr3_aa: CASSASVRGYEQYF; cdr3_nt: TGCGCCAGCAGCGCATCCGTCCGGGGCTACGAGCAGTACTTC
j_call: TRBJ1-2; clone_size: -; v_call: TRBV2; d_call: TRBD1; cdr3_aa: CASRPNRGGNYGYTF; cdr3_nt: TGTGCCAGCAGACCAAACAGGGGGGGAAACTATGGCTACACCTTC
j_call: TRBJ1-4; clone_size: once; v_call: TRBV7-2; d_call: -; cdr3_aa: CASSLGRVNKLFF; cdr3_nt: TGTGCCAGCAGCTTAGGGAGAGTTAACAAACTGTTTTTT
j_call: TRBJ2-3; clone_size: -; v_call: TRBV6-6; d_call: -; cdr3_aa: CASRYQSTDTQYF; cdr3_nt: TGTGCCAGCAGATACCAATCCACAGATACGCAGTATTTT
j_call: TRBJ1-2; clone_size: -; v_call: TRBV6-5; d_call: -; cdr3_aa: CASSYSGGYGYTF; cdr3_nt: TGTGCCAGCAGTTACTCGGGGGGCTATGGCTACACCTTC
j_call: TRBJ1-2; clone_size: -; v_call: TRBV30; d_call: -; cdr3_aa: CAWTSGAGGYTF; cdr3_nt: TGTGCCTGGACTTCAGGGGCGGGTGGCTACACCTTC
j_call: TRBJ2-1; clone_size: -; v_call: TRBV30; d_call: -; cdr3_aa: CACTRQRMSQRSYNEQFF; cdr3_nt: TGTGCCTGCACGCGGCAACGCATGTCCCAGCGGTCCTACAATGAGCAGTTCTTC
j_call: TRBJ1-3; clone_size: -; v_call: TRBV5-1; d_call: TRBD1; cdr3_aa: CASNVVRTGLKNTIYF; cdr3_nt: TGCGCCAGCAACGTCGTACGGACAGGGTTAAAGAACACCATATATTTT
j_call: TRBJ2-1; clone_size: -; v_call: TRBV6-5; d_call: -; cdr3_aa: CASSYYGGLEVNEQFF; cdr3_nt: TGTGCCAGCAGTTACTACGGGGGGCTTGAGGTCAATGAGCAGTTCTTC
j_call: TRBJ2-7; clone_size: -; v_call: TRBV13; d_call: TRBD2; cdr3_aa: CASSLIGLAVPGNEQYF; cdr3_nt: TGTGCCAGCAGCTTAATTGGCCTAGCGGTCCCTGGGAACGAGCAGTACTTC
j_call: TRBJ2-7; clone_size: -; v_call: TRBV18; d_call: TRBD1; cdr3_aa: CASSPTDRAEQYF; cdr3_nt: TGTGCCAGCTCACCCACGGACAGGGCCGAGCAGTACTTC
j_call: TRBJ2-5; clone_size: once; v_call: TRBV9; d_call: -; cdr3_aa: CASSVGLRAPEGETQYF; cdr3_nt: TGTGCCAGCAGCGTAGGACTCCGGGCCCCTGAGGGTGAGACCCAGTACTTC
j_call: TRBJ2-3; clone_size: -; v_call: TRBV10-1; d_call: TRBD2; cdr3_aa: CASSRTSGGPDTQYF; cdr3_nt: TGCGCCAGCAGCCGGACTAGCGGGGGCCCAGATACGCAGTATTTT
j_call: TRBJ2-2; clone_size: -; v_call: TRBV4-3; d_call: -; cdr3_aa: CASSPSTWRSSTGELFF; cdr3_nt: TGCGCCAGCAGCCCCAGCACCTGGCGGTCGAGCACCGGGGAGCTGTTTTTT
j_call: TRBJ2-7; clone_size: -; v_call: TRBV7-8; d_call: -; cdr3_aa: CASSTRQAELYEQYF; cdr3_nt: TGTGCCAGCAGCACCAGACAGGCTGAGTTGTACGAGCAGTACTTC
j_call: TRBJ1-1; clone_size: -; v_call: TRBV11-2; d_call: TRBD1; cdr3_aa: CASKETGGWAEAFF; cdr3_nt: TGTGCCAGCAAGGAAACAGGGGGCTGGGCTGAAGCTTTCTTT
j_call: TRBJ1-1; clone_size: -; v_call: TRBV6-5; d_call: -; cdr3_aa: CASSYQGWGAEAFF; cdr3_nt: TGTGCCAGCAGTTATCAGGGTTGGGGTGCTGAAGCTTTCTTT
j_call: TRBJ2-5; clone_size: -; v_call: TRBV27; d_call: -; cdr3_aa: CASSGLGTQYF; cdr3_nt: TGTGCCAGCAGTGGGCTCGGGACCCAGTACTTC
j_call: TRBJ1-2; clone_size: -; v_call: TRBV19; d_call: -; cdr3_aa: CATRMGATAWGYTF; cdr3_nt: TGTGCCACGCGAATGGGGGCAACCGCCTGGGGCTACACCTTC
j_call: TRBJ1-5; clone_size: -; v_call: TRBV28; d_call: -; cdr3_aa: CASSIPISGYNQPQHF; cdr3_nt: TGTGCCAGCAGCATCCCAATTTCCGGTTACAATCAGCCCCAGCATTTT
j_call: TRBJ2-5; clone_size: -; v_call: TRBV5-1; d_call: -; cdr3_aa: CASSPGSTTGQETQYF; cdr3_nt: TGCGCCAGCAGCCCGGGATCCACAACTGGACAAGAGACCCAGTACTTC
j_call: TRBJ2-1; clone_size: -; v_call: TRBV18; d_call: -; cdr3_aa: CASSSNRELSNEQFF; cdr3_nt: TGTGCCAGCTCCTCGAACCGGGAGCTTTCTAATGAGCAGTTCTTC
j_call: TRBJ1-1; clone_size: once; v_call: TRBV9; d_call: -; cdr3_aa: CASSVGSGSTEAFF; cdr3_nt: TGTGCCAGCAGCGTAGGGTCCGGGAGCACTGAAGCTTTCTTT
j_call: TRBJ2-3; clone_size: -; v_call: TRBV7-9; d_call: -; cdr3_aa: CASTYSDTQYF; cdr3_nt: TGTGCCAGCACCTATTCAGATACGCAGTATTTT
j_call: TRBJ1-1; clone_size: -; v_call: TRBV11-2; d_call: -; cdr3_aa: CASSPALTVRNTEAFF; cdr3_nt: TGTGCCAGCAGCCCCGCCCTGACAGTCCGGAACACTGAAGCTTTCTTT
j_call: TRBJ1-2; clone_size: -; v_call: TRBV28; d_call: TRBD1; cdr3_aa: CASSLWGQGSGYTF; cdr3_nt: TGTGCCAGCAGTTTATGGGGACAGGGAAGTGGCTACACCTTC
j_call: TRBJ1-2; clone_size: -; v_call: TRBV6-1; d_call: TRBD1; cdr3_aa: CATNRGEGGYTF; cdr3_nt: TGTGCCACCAACAGGGGAGAAGGGGGCTACACCTTC